Listed below are T cell receptor beta chains from one sample, sequenced in a study of cytomegalovirus exposure and HLA in healthy donors. Clones were read by immunoSEQ multiplex PCR, and TCRdb kept only the in-frame ones, dropping some. This table holds more than 40,000 clones, more than 45% found once. The specimen sequenced was PBMCs. These receptor sequences come from a man aged 60-69 years in good health and CMV-seronegative. Each CDR3 is given with its conserved first and last residue. Fields, in order: V gene, clone size, J gene, D gene, CDR3 DNA, CDR3 protein. The D gene is left open where the match is weak. A clone size is listed for some rows: how often the clone was seen (once, few, many), or a class if it is expanded.

V gene: TRBV27; clone size: .; J gene: TRBJ2-6; D gene: .; CDR3 DNA: TGTGCCAGCAGCCTCTATGGGGCCAACGTCCTGACTTTC; CDR3 protein: CASSLYGANVLTF
V gene: TRBV7-2; clone size: .; J gene: TRBJ2-7; D gene: TRBD2; CDR3 DNA: TGTGCCAGCAGCTTATTCGGTTCAGGACTAGGAACCGAGCAGTACTTC; CDR3 protein: CASSLFGSGLGTEQYF
V gene: TRBV7-9; clone size: .; J gene: TRBJ2-1; D gene: TRBD2; CDR3 DNA: TGTGCCAGCAGCTTAGTGGTTGGTAGCGGGAGGCCCTCCTGGAATGAGCAGTTCTTC; CDR3 protein: CASSLVVGSGRPSWNEQFF
V gene: TRBV25-1; clone size: .; J gene: TRBJ2-1; D gene: TRBD1; CDR3 DNA: TGTGCCAGCACGGCACAGGGGCATGAGCAGTTCTTC; CDR3 protein: CASTAQGHEQFF
V gene: TRBV15; clone size: .; J gene: TRBJ2-7; D gene: .; CDR3 DNA: TGTGCCACCAGCAGAGTAGAGGGGGCCTACGAGCAGTACTTC; CDR3 protein: CATSRVEGAYEQYF
V gene: TRBV29-1; clone size: .; J gene: TRBJ1-1; D gene: TRBD1; CDR3 DNA: TGCAGCGTTGTAAGCGGGACAGGGGAGGTCACTGAAGCTTTCTTT; CDR3 protein: CSVVSGTGEVTEAFF
V gene: TRBV18; clone size: .; J gene: TRBJ2-7; D gene: .; CDR3 DNA: TGTGCCAGCTCGCCCCCAGGATCCTACGAGCAGTACTTC; CDR3 protein: CASSPPGSYEQYF
V gene: TRBV30; clone size: .; J gene: TRBJ2-7; D gene: TRBD1; CDR3 DNA: TGTGCCTGGAGCGCAGGGGGCGCGGGGGAGCAGTACTTC; CDR3 protein: CAWSAGGAGEQYF
V gene: TRBV5-1; clone size: .; J gene: TRBJ2-7; D gene: .; CDR3 DNA: TGCGCCAGCAGCTTGACTGGGGAGACCTACGAGCAGTACTTC; CDR3 protein: CASSLTGETYEQYF
V gene: TRBV7-8; clone size: .; J gene: TRBJ2-7; D gene: TRBD1; CDR3 DNA: TGTGCCAGCAGCTTAGTGGCGACAGGGGGTTGGTACGAGCAGTACTTC; CDR3 protein: CASSLVATGGWYEQYF
V gene: TRBV11-1; clone size: .; J gene: TRBJ2-3; D gene: .; CDR3 DNA: TGTGCCAGCAGCTTAATACAGGGCACAGATACGCAGTATTTT; CDR3 protein: CASSLIQGTDTQYF
V gene: TRBV11-2; clone size: .; J gene: TRBJ1-2; D gene: TRBD1; CDR3 DNA: TGTGCCAGCAGGTCCCAGGGGGCTGGTGGCTACACCTTC; CDR3 protein: CASRSQGAGGYTF
V gene: TRBV4-2; clone size: few; J gene: TRBJ1-2; D gene: TRBD1; CDR3 DNA: TGTGCCAGCAGCCGAGACAGGGGACAAGGAGGCTACACCTTC; CDR3 protein: CASSRDRGQGGYTF
V gene: TRBV9; clone size: .; J gene: TRBJ2-3; D gene: .; CDR3 DNA: TGTGCCAGCAGCGTAGACATCACAGATACGCAGTATTTT; CDR3 protein: CASSVDITDTQYF
V gene: TRBV5-4; clone size: .; J gene: TRBJ1-1; D gene: TRBD1; CDR3 DNA: TGTGCCAGCTCCTCCTCCCAGGGGGTAGGTGAAGCTTTCTTT; CDR3 protein: CASSSSQGVGEAFF
V gene: TRBV7-8; clone size: .; J gene: TRBJ1-5; D gene: .; CDR3 DNA: TGTGCCAGCACCTCAGTCGGGGGGAAAGGACAGCCCCAGCATTTT; CDR3 protein: CASTSVGGKGQPQHF
V gene: TRBV5-1; clone size: .; J gene: TRBJ1-5; D gene: .; CDR3 DNA: TGCGCCAGCAGCTTGAATTCAGTGAATCAGCCCCAGCATTTT; CDR3 protein: CASSLNSVNQPQHF
V gene: TRBV5-1; clone size: .; J gene: TRBJ2-5; D gene: TRBD2; CDR3 DNA: TGCGCCAGCAGCTTGCGCCCTATAGCGGGGGGGGAGAAGACCCAGTACTTC; CDR3 protein: CASSLRPIAGGEKTQYF
V gene: TRBV6-5; clone size: once; J gene: TRBJ1-2; D gene: .; CDR3 DNA: TGTGCCAGCAGTCGATTACAGGGTCGGTATGGCTACACCTTC; CDR3 protein: CASSRLQGRYGYTF
V gene: TRBV27; clone size: .; J gene: TRBJ2-7; D gene: .; CDR3 DNA: TGTGCCAGCAGTACAACCTACGAGCAGTACTTC; CDR3 protein: CASSTTYEQYF
V gene: TRBV10-3; clone size: .; J gene: TRBJ1-3; D gene: TRBD1; CDR3 DNA: TGTGCCTCACAGGGGGAAGGAAACACCATATATTTT; CDR3 protein: CASQGEGNTIYF
V gene: TRBV6-5; clone size: .; J gene: TRBJ2-1; D gene: TRBD2; CDR3 DNA: TGTGCCAGCACACTAGCGTACGAGCAGTTCTTC; CDR3 protein: CASTLAYEQFF
V gene: TRBV30; clone size: .; J gene: TRBJ2-7; D gene: TRBD1; CDR3 DNA: TGTGCCTGGAGTTCCTACAGGGGTAAGCGCGAGCAGTACTTC; CDR3 protein: CAWSSYRGKREQYF
V gene: TRBV2; clone size: .; J gene: TRBJ2-7; D gene: .; CDR3 DNA: TGTGCCAGCCTCGAGTCCTACGAGCAGTACTTC; CDR3 protein: CASLESYEQYF
V gene: TRBV2; clone size: .; J gene: TRBJ2-1; D gene: .; CDR3 DNA: TGTGCCAGCAGTGCCCCTAGCGCACGCGGGAATGAGCAGTTCTTC; CDR3 protein: CASSAPSARGNEQFF
V gene: TRBV2; clone size: .; J gene: TRBJ1-1; D gene: .; CDR3 DNA: TGTGCCAGCAGTGAAGGGACAGACACTGAAGCTTTCTTT; CDR3 protein: CASSEGTDTEAFF
V gene: TRBV15; clone size: .; J gene: TRBJ2-2; D gene: .; CDR3 DNA: TGTGCCACCAGCAGGCGAGCGGCCGGGGAGCTGTTTTTT; CDR3 protein: CATSRRAAGELFF
V gene: TRBV30; clone size: few; J gene: TRBJ1-2; D gene: .; CDR3 DNA: TGTGCCTGGACAGGGAAGGTTGGCTACACCTTC; CDR3 protein: CAWTGKVGYTF
V gene: TRBV13; clone size: .; J gene: TRBJ2-5; D gene: TRBD2; CDR3 DNA: TGTGCCAGCAGCTTAGTTCCCGCTAGCGGAAAAGAGACCCAGTACTTC; CDR3 protein: CASSLVPASGKETQYF
V gene: TRBV6-6; clone size: .; J gene: TRBJ2-3; D gene: .; CDR3 DNA: TGTGCCAGCAGTCCCTCAGATACGCAGTATTTT; CDR3 protein: CASSPSDTQYF
V gene: TRBV6-5; clone size: few; J gene: TRBJ2-6; D gene: .; CDR3 DNA: TGTGCCAGTTCGACAGCTAGCTCTGGGGCCAACGTCCTGACTTTC; CDR3 protein: CASSTASSGANVLTF
V gene: TRBV7-9; clone size: once; J gene: TRBJ1-5; D gene: TRBD1; CDR3 DNA: TGTGCCAGCAGCTTAGAACAGGGGATAGATCAGCCCCAGCATTTT; CDR3 protein: CASSLEQGIDQPQHF
V gene: TRBV6-1; clone size: .; J gene: TRBJ2-1; D gene: TRBD1; CDR3 DNA: TGTGCCAGCAGTGGACTCCCGGGACAGGGGAGCAATGAGCAGTTCTTC; CDR3 protein: CASSGLPGQGSNEQFF
V gene: TRBV9; clone size: .; J gene: TRBJ1-5; D gene: .; CDR3 DNA: TGTGCCAGCAGCGCGGGGAACGAATATAGCAATCAGCCCCAGCATTTT; CDR3 protein: CASSAGNEYSNQPQHF
V gene: TRBV4-1; clone size: .; J gene: TRBJ2-5; D gene: TRBD1; CDR3 DNA: TGCGCCAGCAGCCACCCGCAGGGGGAAAGTAGGGAAGAGACCCAGTACTTC; CDR3 protein: CASSHPQGESREETQYF
V gene: TRBV4-1; clone size: .; J gene: TRBJ2-7; D gene: .; CDR3 DNA: TGCGCCAGCAGCCAAGTCGGAGACCCTTACTACGAGCAGTACTTC; CDR3 protein: CASSQVGDPYYEQYF